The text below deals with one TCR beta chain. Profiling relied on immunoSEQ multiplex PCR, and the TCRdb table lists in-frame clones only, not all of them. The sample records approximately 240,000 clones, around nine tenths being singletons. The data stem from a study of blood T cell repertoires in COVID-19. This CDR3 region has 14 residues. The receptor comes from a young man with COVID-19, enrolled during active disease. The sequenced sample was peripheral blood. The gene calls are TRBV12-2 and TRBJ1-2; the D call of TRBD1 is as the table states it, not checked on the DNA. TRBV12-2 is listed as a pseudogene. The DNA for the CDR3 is TGTGCAAGTCCGGTGGACAGGGGGCACGGTGGCTACACCTTC. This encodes CASPVDRGHGGYTF.